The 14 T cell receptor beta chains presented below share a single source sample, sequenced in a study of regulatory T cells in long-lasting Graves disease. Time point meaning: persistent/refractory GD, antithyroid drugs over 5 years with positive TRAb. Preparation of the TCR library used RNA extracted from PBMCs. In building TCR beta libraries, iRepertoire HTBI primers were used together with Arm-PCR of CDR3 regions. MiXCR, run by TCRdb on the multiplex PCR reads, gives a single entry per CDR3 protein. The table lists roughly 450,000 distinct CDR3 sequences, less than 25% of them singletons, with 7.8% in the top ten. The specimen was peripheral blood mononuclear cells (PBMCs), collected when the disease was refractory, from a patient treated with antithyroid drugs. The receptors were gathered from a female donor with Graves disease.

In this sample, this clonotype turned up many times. The CDR3 here is CASSPGVETQYF. CDR3 in DNA: TGTGCCAGCTCACCGGGGGTTGAGACCCAGTACTTC. V and J are TRBV18 and TRBJ2-5; D assignment may be TRBD1 or TRBD2 (5 bases each). Trimming removed 3 bases from V and 5 bases from J, with 7 bases in between. The CDR3 consists of 12 residues. In germline, CDR1 is KGHSH, CDR2 LQKENI.

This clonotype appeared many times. CDR3 residues: CASSSWTDYSNQPQHF. CDR3 sequence (DNA): TGTGCCAGCAGTTCATGGACAGATTATAGCAATCAGCCCCAGCATTTT. The chain recombines TRBV28 with TRBJ1-5, with D perhaps matching TRBD1 (6 bases). V dropped 4 bases and J dropped 0 bases, with 13 bases sitting between them. This CDR3 comprises 16 residues. Germline assignment: CDR1 MDHEN and CDR2 SYDVKM.

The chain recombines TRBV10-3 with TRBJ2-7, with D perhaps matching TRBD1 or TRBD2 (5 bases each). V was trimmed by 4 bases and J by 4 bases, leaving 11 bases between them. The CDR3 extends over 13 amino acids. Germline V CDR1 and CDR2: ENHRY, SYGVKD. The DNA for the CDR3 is TGTGCCATCAGTGGGGGGATTGGTTACGAGCAGTACTTC. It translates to CAISGGIGYEQYF.

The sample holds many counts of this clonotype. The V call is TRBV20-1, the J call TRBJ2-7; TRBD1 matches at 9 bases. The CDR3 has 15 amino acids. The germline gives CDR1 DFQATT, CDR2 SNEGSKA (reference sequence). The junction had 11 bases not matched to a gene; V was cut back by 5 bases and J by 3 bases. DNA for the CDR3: TGCAGTGCTCCGACTCCGGGACAGGGATACTACGAGCAGTACTTC. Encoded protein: CSAPTPGQGYYEQYF.

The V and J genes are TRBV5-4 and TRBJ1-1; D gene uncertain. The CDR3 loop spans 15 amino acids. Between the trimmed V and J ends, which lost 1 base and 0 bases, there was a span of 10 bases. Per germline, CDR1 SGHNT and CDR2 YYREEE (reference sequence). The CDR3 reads CASSLIGSMNTEAFF. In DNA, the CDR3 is TGTGCCAGCAGCTTGATCGGCAGTATGAACACTGAAGCTTTCTTT.

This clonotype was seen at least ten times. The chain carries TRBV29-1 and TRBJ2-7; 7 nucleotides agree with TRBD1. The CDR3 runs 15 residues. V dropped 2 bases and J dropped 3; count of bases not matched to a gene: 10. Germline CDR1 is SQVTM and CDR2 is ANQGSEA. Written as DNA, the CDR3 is TGCAGCGTTGAATATCCCAGGGGGAATTTCTACGAGCAGTACTTC. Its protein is CSVEYPRGNFYEQYF.

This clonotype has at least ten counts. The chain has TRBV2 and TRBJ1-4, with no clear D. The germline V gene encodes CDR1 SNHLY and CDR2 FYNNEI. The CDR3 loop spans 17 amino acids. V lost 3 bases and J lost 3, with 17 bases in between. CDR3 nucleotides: TGTGCCAGCAGTGATCGTCTGAGGGCTTTGGCTAATGAAAAACTGTTTTTT. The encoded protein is CASSDRLRALANEKLFF.

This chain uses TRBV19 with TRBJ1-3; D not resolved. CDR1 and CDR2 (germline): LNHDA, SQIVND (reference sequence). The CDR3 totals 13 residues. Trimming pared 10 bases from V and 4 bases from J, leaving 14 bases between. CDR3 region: CATGSRHGNTIYF. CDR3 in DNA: TGTGCCACCGGCTCGCGCCACGGAAACACCATATATTTT.

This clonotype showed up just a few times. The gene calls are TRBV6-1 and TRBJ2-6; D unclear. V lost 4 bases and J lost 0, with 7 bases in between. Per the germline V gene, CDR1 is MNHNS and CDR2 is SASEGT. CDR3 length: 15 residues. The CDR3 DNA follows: TGTGCCAGCAGTGTTCAGAGCTCTGGGGCCAACGTCCTGACTTTC. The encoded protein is CASSVQSSGANVLTF.

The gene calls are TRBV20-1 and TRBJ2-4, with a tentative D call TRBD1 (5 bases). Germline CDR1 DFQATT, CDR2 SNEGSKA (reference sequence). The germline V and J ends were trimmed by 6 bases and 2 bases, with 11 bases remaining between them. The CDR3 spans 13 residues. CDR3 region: CSAAGMTKNIQYF. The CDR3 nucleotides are TGCAGTGCGGCAGGGATGACCAAAAACATTCAGTACTTC.

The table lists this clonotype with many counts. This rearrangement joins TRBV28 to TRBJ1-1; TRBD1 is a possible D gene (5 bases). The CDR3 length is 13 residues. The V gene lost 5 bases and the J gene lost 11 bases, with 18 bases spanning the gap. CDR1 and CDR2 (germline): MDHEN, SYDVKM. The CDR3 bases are TGTGCCAGCAGTCCGGACACCCGCGCCAAGGCTTTCTTT. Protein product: CASSPDTRAKAFF.

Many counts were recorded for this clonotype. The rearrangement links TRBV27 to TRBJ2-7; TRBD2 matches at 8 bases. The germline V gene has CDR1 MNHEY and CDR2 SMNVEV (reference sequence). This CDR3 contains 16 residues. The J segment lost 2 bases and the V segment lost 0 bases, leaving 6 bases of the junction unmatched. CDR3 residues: CASSLSVAGLTYEQYF. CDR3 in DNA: TGTGCCAGCAGTTTATCGGTAGCGGGACTGACCTACGAGCAGTACTTC.

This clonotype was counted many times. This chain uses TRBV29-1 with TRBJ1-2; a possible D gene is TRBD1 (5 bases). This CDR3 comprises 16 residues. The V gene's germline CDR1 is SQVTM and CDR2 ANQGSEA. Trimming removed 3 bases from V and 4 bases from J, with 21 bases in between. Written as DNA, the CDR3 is TGCAGCGTTGATCCCCCCACGTCGGGGGTCGGCTATGGCTACACCTTC. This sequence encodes CSVDPPTSGVGYGYTF.

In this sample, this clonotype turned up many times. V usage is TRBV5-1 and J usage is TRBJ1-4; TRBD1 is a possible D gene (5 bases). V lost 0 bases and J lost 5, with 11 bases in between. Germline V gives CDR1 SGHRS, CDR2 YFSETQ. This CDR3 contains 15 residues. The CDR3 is CASSLVPGPNEKLFF. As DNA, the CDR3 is TGCGCCAGCAGCTTGGTCCCGGGACCCAATGAAAAACTGTTTTTT.